The 4 T cell receptor beta chains listed next were all sequenced from one sample in a study of CD8 T cells in ankylosing spondylitis. TCRdb re-called the 5' RACE reads with MiXCR, one entry per CDR3 protein. The sample consists of more than 150,000 distinct CDR3 sequences, under 15% of them appearing once. Sequenced sample: blood, either unsorted or a sorted T cell fraction (not recorded which). These receptor sequences come from a female donor with ankylosing spondylitis or in good health (not recorded which).

The chain couples TRBV3-1 to TRBJ1-2, with D perhaps TRBD1 (5 bases). The V gene's germline CDR1 is LGHDT and CDR2 YNNKEL (reference sequence). The length of the CDR3 is 15 residues. Trimming pared 8 bases from V and 4 bases from J, leaving 20 bases between. The CDR3: CASSRNGQGPYGYTF. DNA of the CDR3: TGTGCCAGCTCCCGAAACGGGCAGGGCCCCTATGGCTACACCTTC.

This rearrangement joins TRBV6-1 to TRBJ2-1, with 8 nucleotides matching TRBD2. Germline trimming cut 6 bases from V and 6 bases from J; bases unmatched to any gene: 7. The CDR3 is made up of 14 amino acids. The germline gives CDR1 MNHNS, CDR2 SASEGT. The CDR3 protein is CASRSTGTSNEQFF. CDR3 DNA sequence: TGTGCCAGCAGATCCACCGGGACTAGCAATGAGCAGTTCTTC.

Many counts were recorded for this clonotype. This CDR3 reads CASSRKAGTGWHEQYF. CDR3 DNA: TGTGCCAGCAGTCGAAAGGCCGGGACAGGGTGGCACGAGCAGTACTTC. The chain carries TRBV12-3 or TRBV12-4 and TRBJ2-7, with 9 bases fitting TRBD1. The CDR3 consists of 16 residues. The trim removed 5 bases at V and 5 bases at J, leaving 13 bases unmatched.

This clonotype came up a few times. CDR3 amino acids: CASSRAGVNEQFF. CDR3 nucleotides: TGTGCCAGCAGTCGAGCGGGAGTCAATGAGCAGTTCTTC. V gene TRBV27 combines with J gene TRBJ2-1; 8 nucleotides agree with TRBD2. The germline CDR1 and CDR2 sequences are MNHEY and SMNVEV (reference sequence). Trimming removed 5 bases from V and 6 bases from J; junction bases left unmatched: 3. The CDR3 extends over 13 amino acids.